This T cell receptor (beta chain) was identified in a study of OX40 agonist ivuxolimab in advanced cancers. The study in broad terms: The costimulatory receptor OX40 (CD134) was targeted by ivuxolimab, a fully human IgG2 agonistic monoclonal antibody. Intravenous ivuxolimab was administered to patients every 2 weeks at six dose levels: 0.01, 0.1, 0.3, 1.5, 3 and 10 mg/kg. Of the roughly 50 dose-escalation patients, hepatocellular carcinoma was present in some 19, melanoma in around 15, renal cell carcinoma in 9 and head and neck cancer in 9. The dose-escalation cohort was about 83% male with a mean age of approximately 59 years, ranging from roughly 23 to 90. Patients were allowed to have had prior anti-PD-1, anti-PD-L1 or anti-CTLA-4 therapy, and 30% to 50% of the dose-escalation patients had previously received checkpoint inhibitors. Partial responses occurred in three dose-escalation patients, of whom one had hepatocellular carcinoma and two had cutaneous melanoma. The purpose of peripheral TCRbeta sequencing was to test whether ivuxolimab changed TCR sequence diversity and led to clonal T-cell expansion. The paper describes the monotherapy dose-escalation part (N of about 50 patients) of the phase I trial of ivuxolimab.

Notes on this clone: Its antigen remains undetermined. Per-nucleotide qualities are absent, and no much larger clonotype sits a single base away.

Genomic DNA was extracted from sorted cells for sequencing of the TCRbeta CDR3 region. TCRbeta CDR3 regions were sequenced using the immunoSEQ Assay. The table comes from immuneACCESS by way of TCRdb, which keeps in-frame sequences with V and J called. Part of the clones is missing from these tables; in studies checked, under half for an unresolved V gene and the rest for unknown reasons. The sample table lists tens of thousands of clones, about 90% of them with a count of one. Of the sample, over 25% is held by the ten largest clones. V drops 4 bases and J drops 9 bases, leaving 10 bases in between. Measured from the cysteine to the phenylalanine, the CDR3 is 13 residues long. Left in the record is the CDR3 DNA by itself, 39 bases read in frame from the first base. CDR1 and CDR2 are read off the germline V gene (reference sequence) as MNHEY and SMNVEV. General study outcomes and caveats: Which antigens the clonally expanded peripheral T cells were specific for was not determined. After ivuxolimab, expanded clones were on average more numerous among CD8+ T cells than among CD4+ T cells. Low levels of normalized T-cell clonal expansion were also seen in some nonresponding patients. At doses of 0.1 to 3.0 mg/kg, clonal expansion of both CD4+ and CD8+ T cells in blood was seen between baseline and week 6. In the 0.1-3.0 mg/kg groups, partial responders had among the lowest normalized peripheral clonal expansion, particularly in CD8+ T cells.

The trial excluded patients who had a history of autoimmune disease or who were on systemic immunosuppression. Peripheral blood for TCR sequencing was drawn from every dose cohort at baseline, at cycle 4 day 1 and at cycle 7 day 1. The samples were drawn from a first-in-human, open-label, multicenter phase I dose-escalation trial of ivuxolimab. Adults with locally advanced or metastatic melanoma, renal cell, hepatocellular, or head and neck squamous cell carcinoma were enrolled in the trial. Before TCR sequencing, CD4+ and CD8+ T cells were separately sorted from peripheral blood. This clonotype was sampled from an adult with an advanced solid tumor such as melanoma, head and neck, liver or kidney cancer. The chain is made from TRBV27 and TRBJ1-6; the D gene lacks a confident call. Material: CD4+ or CD8+ T cells sorted from blood, obtained in a trial of the OX40 agonist ivuxolimab. The bases are TGTGCCAGCAGTTATATGGGTGGTTCACCCCTCCACTTT. Translated, this is CASSYMGGSPLHF.